This TCR beta chain appears in the sequencing data of a study of cytomegalovirus exposure and HLA in healthy donors. This CDR3 contains 11 residues. With 7 bases removed from V and 5 bases from J, the gap between germline ends came to 7 bases. Germline V gene lookup returns CDR1 SNHLY and CDR2 FYNNEI. In the PCR, 60 Vbeta and 13 Jbeta primers were used. Clones were read by immunoSEQ multiplex PCR, and TCRdb kept only the in-frame ones, dropping some. The sample shows 120,000 or so clones, roughly 85% of them seen only once. The sequence was collected from a man in his late teens or twenties in good health and CMV-seropositive. The V call is TRBV2, the J call TRBJ2-3; D is unclear. Sequencing was done on a sample of PBMCs. The CDR3 nucleotides are TGTGCCAGCACTCCAGGAGATACGCAGTATTTT. As protein: CASTPGDTQYF.